The 25 T cell receptor beta chains reported below all come from one sample, sequenced in a study of blood T cell repertoires in COVID-19. The assay was immunoSEQ multiplex PCR, and TCRdb's table has in-frame clones only and misses some. The sample records under 300,000 clones, under 85% being singletons. The sample comprised peripheral blood. The source is a woman aged 40 to 50 with active or convalescent COVID-19.

This clone was detected once. This rearrangement joins TRBV30 to TRBJ1-1; D unclear. There are 12 residues in the CDR3. The V end lost 3 bases, the J end lost 7 bases, and 12 bases lay between the germline ends. Germline V gene lookup returns CDR1 GTSNPN and CDR2 SVGIG (reference sequence). CDR3: CAWRHPGVEAFF. DNA for the CDR3: TGTGCCTGGAGACACCCCGGGGTTGAAGCTTTCTTT. Full variable domain (outside the CDR3, taken from reference TRBV30 and TRBJ1-1): SQTIHQWPATLVQPVGSPLSLECTVEGTSNPNLYWYRQAAGRGLQLLFYSVGIGQISSEVPQNLSASRPQDRQFILSSKKLLLSDSGFYLCAWRHPGVEAFFGQGTRLTVV.

The chain couples TRBV28 to TRBJ1-2; the match to TRBD1 covers 8 bases. The CDR3 sequence is 15 residues long. After removal of 4 bases from V and 4 bases from J, the junction contained 8 bases not matched to a gene. CDR1 is MDHEN, CDR2 SYDVKM, per germline. CDR3 nucleotides: TGTGCCAGCAGTTCGTGGACAGGGCTTGGCTATGGCTACACCTTC. This translates into CASSSWTGLGYGYTF.

A word on this clone: A read error may be the cause here, since a much bigger clone is one base away. This sequence joins TRBV2 and TRBJ1-3, with D perhaps matching TRBD1 (5 bases). The CDR3 totals 16 residues. The germline gives CDR1 SNHLY, CDR2 FYNNEI. The CDR3 region is CASSLWTRGSENTIYF. The CDR3, as DNA: TGTGCCAGCAGCCTCTGGACAAGGGGCTCTGAAAACACCATATATTTT.

The rearrangement joins TRBV28 to TRBJ1-5; perhaps TRBD1 as D (6 bases). Germline V gives CDR1 MDHEN, CDR2 SYDVKM. V was cut by 3 bases and J by 6 bases, with 15 bases left in between. This CDR3 comprises 15 residues. The CDR3 coding sequence is TGTGCCAGCAGTTTTCTCCCCAGGGGCAGTCAGCCCCAGCATTTT. It encodes CASSFLPRGSQPQHF.

J is TRBJ1-2 and V is TRBV3-1 (or the pseudogene TRBV3-2); the D gene is possibly TRBD1 (5 bases). Trimming took 0 bases from V and 8 from J, leaving 16 bases between them. CDR1 is LGHDT, CDR2 YNNKEL, per germline (reference sequence). The CDR3 length is 15 residues. In DNA form, the CDR3 reads TGTGCCAGCAGCCAAGATCCGCAGGGTATGAGAGGCTACACCTTC. Amino acids: CASSQDPQGMRGYTF.

The chain uses TRBV5-5 and TRBJ1-1; TRBD1 might be the D (6 bases). With 4 bases removed from V and 4 bases from J, the gap between germline ends came to 17 bases. Germline CDR1 is SGHKS and CDR2 is YYEKEE (reference sequence). The CDR3 extends over 15 amino acids. CDR3 sequence reads: CASSGGPGGPTEAFF. Here the CDR3 DNA reads TGTGCCAGCAGCGGGGGACCGGGGGGCCCCACTGAAGCTTTCTTT.

There are a few counts of this clone. V gene TRBV5-8 combines with J gene TRBJ1-2, with TRBD1 matching over 7 bases. The CDR3 runs 15 residues. CDR1 and CDR2 from the germline V gene are SGHTS and YDEGEE. V shed 4 bases and J 5 bases; nucleotides not matched to a gene: 11. The CDR3 region has the DNA TGTGCCAGCAGCAGGAGACAGGGCCTGGGTTATGGCTACACCTTC. Its translation: CASSRRQGLGYGYTF.

V is TRBV27 and J is TRBJ2-7, with 9 nucleotides matching TRBD1. With V trimmed by 3 bases and J by 4 bases, 4 bases remained unmatched. The CDR3 is made up of 14 amino acids. The germline CDR1 and CDR2 sequences are MNHEY and SMNVEV (reference sequence). For the CDR3, the DNA is TGTGCCAGCAGTTTTGGGACAGGGATTTACGAGCAGTACTTC. Translating gives CASSFGTGIYEQYF.

The chain is built from TRBV13 and TRBJ2-3; TRBD2 matches 8 bases. The germline V gene encodes CDR1 PRHDT and CDR2 FYEKMQ (reference sequence). V dropped 5 bases and J dropped 0; count of bases not matched to a gene: 7. The CDR3 sequence is 16 residues long. The CDR3 DNA sequence: TGTGCCAGCAGCGAAACTAGCGGCGAGAGCACAGATACGCAGTATTTT. It yields the protein CASSETSGESTDTQYF.

The V and J genes are TRBV19 and TRBJ2-1; TRBD2 aligns across 10 bases. Germline assignment: CDR1 LNHDA and CDR2 SQIVND (reference sequence). This CDR3 is 15 amino acids long. The V and J ends lost 1 base and 8 bases, in that order; junction bases with no gene match: 5. The chain's CDR3 is CASSIGTSGVDEQFF. In DNA form, the CDR3 reads TGTGCCAGTAGTATAGGCACTAGCGGGGTCGATGAGCAGTTCTTC. Looking up the rest from reference TRBV19 and TRBJ2-1 gives the full variable domain: DGGITQSPKYLFRKEGQNVTLSCEQNLNHDAMYWYRQDPGQGLRLIYYSQIVNDFQKGDIAEGYSVSREKKESFPLTVTSAQKNPTAFYLCASSIGTSGVDEQFFGPGTRLTVL.

This clone was recorded many times. The genes are TRBV9 and TRBJ2-5; 11 bases map to TRBD2. The germline CDR1 and CDR2 sequences are SGDLS and YYNGEE. After removal of 2 bases from V and 1 base from J, the junction contained 7 bases not matched to a gene. The CDR3 sequence is 17 residues long. CDR3 in DNA: TGTGCCAGCAGCGTCTCTAGCGGGGGGCACTTCCAAGAGACCCAGTACTTC. Translation: CASSVSSGGHFQETQYF.

The CDR3 spells CASSSQRGTYNEQFF. As DNA, the CDR3 is TGTGCCAGCAGTTCCCAGCGGGGGACCTACAATGAGCAGTTCTTC. This chain connects TRBV27 to TRBJ2-1; the match to TRBD2 covers 8 bases. The germline gives CDR1 MNHEY, CDR2 SMNVEV (reference sequence). The CDR3 is 15 amino acids. Losses at the gene ends were 4 bases for V and 2 bases for J; bases not matched to a gene: 4.

Remarks on this clone: This sequence may be a read error, since a much larger clone differs from it by one base. The rearrangement links TRBV5-6 to TRBJ2-1, with 8 bases aligning to TRBD2. The junction had 3 bases not matched to a gene; V was cut back by 3 bases and J by 10 bases. Germline-derived CDR1 and CDR2 are SGHDT and YYEEEE. The CDR3 totals 12 residues. CDR3 amino acids: CASSSSGGEQFF. In DNA form, the CDR3 reads TGTGCCAGCAGCTCGAGCGGGGGAGAGCAGTTCTTC.

Concerning this clone itself: The same CDR3 can be traced to other DNA sequences in this sample. The V call is TRBV28, the J call TRBJ1-3; D is uncertain. V lost 2 bases to trimming and J lost 1 base, with 6 bases between them. From germline, CDR1 is MDHEN and CDR2 SYDVKM. This CDR3 region has 14 residues. The chain's CDR3 is CASSLAGSGNTIYF. CDR3 in DNA: TGTGCCAGCAGTTTAGCGGGGTCTGGAAACACCATATATTTT.

This clone has only one observation. The chain is built from TRBV19 and TRBJ1-2, with D possibly TRBD1 on 5 matching bases. Germline V gene lookup returns CDR1 LNHDA and CDR2 SQIVND (reference sequence). CDR3 length: 12 amino acids. Trimming removed 3 bases at V and 8 bases at J, with 10 bases between. The CDR3 is CASSMGLLGYTF. Written as DNA, the CDR3 is TGTGCCAGTAGTATGGGACTTCTGGGCTACACCTTC.

The rearrangement joins TRBV5-4 to TRBJ2-7; TRBD1 is a possible D gene (7 bases). V was cut by 3 bases and J by 0 bases, with 10 bases left in between. CDR3 size: 14 residues. Per germline, CDR1 SGHNT and CDR2 YYREEE (reference sequence). The CDR3 DNA is TGTGCCAGCAGCTCGGGGGACAGCTCCTACGAGCAGTACTTC. This encodes CASSSGDSSYEQYF.

Written as DNA, the CDR3 is TGCGCCAGCAGCAAACAGGAAGATGGCTACACCTTC. Protein sequence: CASSKQEDGYTF. The rearrangement links TRBV5-1 to TRBJ1-2; TRBD1 might be the D (5 bases). The CDR3 length is 12 residues. Trimming left V 4 bases short and J 6 bases short, with 10 bases between. CDR1 SGHRS and CDR2 YFSETQ come from the germline V gene.

The chain combines TRBV15 with TRBJ2-1, with D unclear. The CDR3 covers 12 residues. Trimming removed 1 base at V and 7 bases at J, with 5 bases between. CDR1 LNHNV and CDR2 YYDKDF come from the germline V gene (reference sequence). CDR3 coding DNA: TGTGCCACCAGCAGAGTTTCGAATGAGCAGTTCTTC. Its translation: CATSRVSNEQFF.

V usage is TRBV6-1 and J usage is TRBJ2-7; D is perhaps TRBD2 (7 bases). Germline V gene data show CDR1 as MNHNS and CDR2 as SASEGT. This CDR3 spans 15 amino acids. The ends were cut back, 3 bases at V and 2 bases at J, with 14 bases in the middle. The CDR3 DNA follows: TGTGCCAGCAGTGATGGGCAGGGGACTACCTACGAGCAGTACTTC. Encoded protein: CASSDGQGTTYEQYF.

The CDR3 bases are TGTGCCAGCAGTTTTTTGGGTCGGAGCTATGGCTACACCTTC. Protein sequence: CASSFLGRSYGYTF. The chain uses TRBV28 and TRBJ1-2; D gene uncertain. Germline assignment: CDR1 MDHEN and CDR2 SYDVKM. The CDR3 has 14 amino acids. The V gene lost 3 bases and the J gene lost 4 bases, with 12 bases spanning the gap.

The V call is TRBV5-4, the J call TRBJ1-4, with TRBD1 matching 7 bases. This CDR3 comprises 15 residues. CDR1 SGHNT and CDR2 YYREEE come from the germline V gene (reference sequence). The ends lost 2 bases at V and 5 bases at J; junction bases unmatched: 6. The CDR3, as DNA: TGTGCCAGCAGCTTAAACAGGGGATCAAATGAAAAACTGTTTTTT. Translating it yields CASSLNRGSNEKLFF.

J is TRBJ2-3 and V is TRBV30; 11 nucleotides line up with TRBD2. CDR3 length: 15 amino acids. CDR1 is GTSNPN, CDR2 SVGIG, per germline (reference sequence). The junction had 3 bases not matched to a gene; V was cut back by 2 bases and J by 2 bases. The CDR3: CAWSTSGGNTDTQYF. CDR3 coding DNA: TGTGCCTGGAGTACTAGCGGGGGAAACACAGATACGCAGTATTTT.

This sequence joins TRBV13 and TRBJ1-2, with 7 bases fitting TRBD1. Germline V gives CDR1 PRHDT, CDR2 FYEKMQ (reference sequence). The CDR3 loop spans 14 amino acids. Trimming removed 6 bases from V and 7 bases from J; junction bases left unmatched: 11. The CDR3 nucleotides are TGTGCCAGCAGGCTAAATCAGGGGGTTGGTGGCTACACCTTC. This sequence encodes CASRLNQGVGGYTF. The full variable domain, with the rest looked up from reference TRBV13 and TRBJ1-2, is AAGVIQSPRHLIKEKRETATLKCYPIPRHDTVYWYQQGPGQDPQFLISFYEKMQSDKGSIPDRFSAQQFSDYHSELNMSSLELGDSALYFCASRLNQGVGGYTFGSGTRLTVV.

The chain is built from TRBV5-4 and TRBJ1-1; TRBD1 matches at 8 bases. Germline-derived CDR1 and CDR2 are SGHNT and YYREEE (reference sequence). CDR3 size: 14 residues. Trimming cost V 3 bases and J 1 base; bases outside gene matches: 2. This CDR3 is CASSWTGRNTEAFF. In DNA, the CDR3 is TGTGCCAGCAGCTGGACAGGGAGGAACACTGAAGCTTTCTTT.

J is TRBJ2-7 and V is TRBV20-1; D is unresolved. The V end was cut by 0 bases, the J end by 5 bases, with 5 bases between. Germline CDR1 DFQATT, CDR2 SNEGSKA (reference sequence). This CDR3 comprises 11 residues. CDR3 loop: CSARDSDEQYV. The DNA for the CDR3 is TGCAGTGCTAGAGATTCGGACGAGCAGTACGTC.